This T cell receptor (beta chain) came from a study of shared clonotypes between healthy human individuals. Only in-frame clones appear in the TCRdb table, and some are missing; sequencing was by immunoSEQ multiplex PCR. Found here are some 1.5 million clones, nearly 99% of them singletons; the top ten hold 0.4% to 0.45%. The germline gives CDR1 SEHNR, CDR2 FQNEAQ (reference sequence). V lost 3 bases, J lost 6 bases, and 27 bases lay in between. The CDR3 has 18 amino acids. This clone was recorded only once. Input material: naive CD4+ T cells sorted from blood. Sample subset: CD45RA+ positively selected. The genes are TRBV7-9 and TRBJ2-7; D possibly uses TRBD1 or TRBD2 (5 bases each). This TCR was recovered from a man younger than 40 in good health. The CDR3 is CASSFRGTPAVLSTEQYF. CDR3 DNA: TGTGCCAGCAGCTTTCGAGGGACGCCCGCAGTTCTTAGCACCGAGCAGTACTTC.